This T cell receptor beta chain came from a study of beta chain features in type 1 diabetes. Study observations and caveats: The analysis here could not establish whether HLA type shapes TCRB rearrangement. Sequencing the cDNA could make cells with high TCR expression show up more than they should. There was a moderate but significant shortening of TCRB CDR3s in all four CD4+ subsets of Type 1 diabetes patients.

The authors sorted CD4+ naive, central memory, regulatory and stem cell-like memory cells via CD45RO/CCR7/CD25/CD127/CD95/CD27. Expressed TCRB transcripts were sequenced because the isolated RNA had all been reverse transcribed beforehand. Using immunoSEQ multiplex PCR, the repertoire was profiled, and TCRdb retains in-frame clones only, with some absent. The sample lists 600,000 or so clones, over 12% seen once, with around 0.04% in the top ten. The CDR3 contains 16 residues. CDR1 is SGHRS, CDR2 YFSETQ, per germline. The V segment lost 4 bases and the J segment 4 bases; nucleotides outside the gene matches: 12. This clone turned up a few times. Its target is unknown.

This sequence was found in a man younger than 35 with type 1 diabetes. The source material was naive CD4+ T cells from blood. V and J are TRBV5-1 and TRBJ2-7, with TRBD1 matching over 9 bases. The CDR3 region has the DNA TGCGCCAGCAGCGAGTCCGGGACAGGGAGCGGGTACGAGCAGTACTTC. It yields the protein CASSESGTGSGYEQYF.